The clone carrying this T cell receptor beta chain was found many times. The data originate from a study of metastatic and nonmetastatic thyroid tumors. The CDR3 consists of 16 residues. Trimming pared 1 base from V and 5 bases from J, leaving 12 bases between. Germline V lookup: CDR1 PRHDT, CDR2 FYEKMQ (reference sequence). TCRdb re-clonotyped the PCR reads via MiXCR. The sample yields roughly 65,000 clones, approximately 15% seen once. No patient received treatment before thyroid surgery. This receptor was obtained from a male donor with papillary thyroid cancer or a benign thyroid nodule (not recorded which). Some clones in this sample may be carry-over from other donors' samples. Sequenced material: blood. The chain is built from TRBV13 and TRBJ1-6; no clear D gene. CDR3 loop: CASSLEPPPNNSPLHF. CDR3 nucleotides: TGTGCCAGCAGCTTAGAGCCCCCTCCTAATAATTCACCCCTCCACTTT. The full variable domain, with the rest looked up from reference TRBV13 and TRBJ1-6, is AAGVIQSPRHLIKEKRETATLKCYPIPRHDTVYWYQQGPGQDPQFLISFYEKMQSDKGSIPDRFSAQQFSDYHSELNMSSLELGDSALYFCASSLEPPPNNSPLHFGNGTRLTVT.